This T cell receptor (beta chain) is from a study of CD8+ T cells in alopecia areata. Study-wide points: More clonal than normal scalp was lesional scalp, particularly alopecia totalis/universalis.

The treatment: oral pan-JAK inhibitor, 5-10 mg twice daily. Sequencing templates came from extracted RNA that was reverse transcribed into cDNA. Sequencing used immunoSEQ multiplex PCR; TCRdb keeps in-frame clones, though not all of them. The sample consists of about 210,000 clones, approximately 65% of them appearing once. The CDR3 spans 16 residues. CDR1 is SEHNR and CDR2 is FQNEAQ in the germline V gene (reference sequence). The V end was cut by 3 bases, the J end by 0 bases, with 14 bases between. Points on this clone: Its specificity is not known.

This receptor was taken from a human donor with alopecia areata. This chain connects TRBV7-9 to TRBJ1-2; D remains ambiguous. The source was CD4+ T cells sorted from blood, collected at approximately week 42, from a patient treated with tofacitinib. The chain's CDR3 is CASSFSSGQANYGYTF. CDR3 DNA: TGTGCCAGCAGCTTTTCGTCAGGCCAAGCTAACTATGGCTACACCTTC. The full variable domain, rest sourced from reference TRBV7-9 and TRBJ1-2, is DTGVSQNPRHKITKRGQNVTFRCDPISEHNRLYWYRQTLGQGPEFLTYFQNEAQLEKSRLLSDRFSAERPKGSFSTLEIQRTEQGDSAMYLCASSFSSGQANYGYTFGSGTRLTVV.